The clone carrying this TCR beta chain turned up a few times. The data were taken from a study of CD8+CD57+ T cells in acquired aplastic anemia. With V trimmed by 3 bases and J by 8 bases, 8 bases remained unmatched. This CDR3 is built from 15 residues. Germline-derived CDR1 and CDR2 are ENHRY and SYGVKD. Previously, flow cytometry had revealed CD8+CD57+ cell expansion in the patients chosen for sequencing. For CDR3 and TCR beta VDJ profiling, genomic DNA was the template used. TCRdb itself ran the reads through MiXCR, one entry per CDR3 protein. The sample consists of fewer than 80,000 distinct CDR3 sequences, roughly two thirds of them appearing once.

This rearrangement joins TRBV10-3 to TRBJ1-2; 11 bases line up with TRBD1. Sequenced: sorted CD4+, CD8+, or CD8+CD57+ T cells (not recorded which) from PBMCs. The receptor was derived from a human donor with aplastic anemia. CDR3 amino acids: CAISDQDRGPSGYTF. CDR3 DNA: TGTGCCATCAGTGATCAGGACAGGGGGCCGTCGGGCTACACCTTC.